These T cell receptor beta chains were read from a single sample in a study of T cells in localized non-small cell lung cancer. Profiled with immunoSEQ multiplex PCR; TCRdb holds only in-frame clones, not every one. This table has around 26,000 clones, about nine tenths appearing once. The material was peripheral blood, obtained before any cancer treatment. The receptors come from a woman aged 40-75 years with stage I lung adenocarcinoma. The CDR3 runs from the conserved cysteine through the conserved F or W. A D gene is named only where the DNA matches it firmly. Size is omitted from some rows. Given values are once, few, many or a class for expanded clones.

clone size: .; J gene: TRBJ1-1; D gene: .; V gene: TRBV28; CDR3 DNA: TGTGCCAGCAGTTTGCTGGAGGAAGCTTTCTTT; CDR3 protein: CASSLLEEAFF
clone size: .; J gene: TRBJ1-4; D gene: .; V gene: TRBV7-2; CDR3 DNA: TGTGCCAGCAGCCCGGGACGGAGAAATGAAAAACTGTTTTTT; CDR3 protein: CASSPGRRNEKLFF
clone size: .; J gene: TRBJ2-7; D gene: TRBD2; V gene: TRBV4-3; CDR3 DNA: TGCGCCAGCAGCCAAGATCGGGGGGAGGCGGGAGCGGACGAGCAGTACTTC; CDR3 protein: CASSQDRGEAGADEQYF
clone size: .; J gene: TRBJ2-7; D gene: .; V gene: TRBV7-2; CDR3 DNA: TGTGCCAGCAGCTTAGGTCCGTTTTACGAGCAGTACTTC; CDR3 protein: CASSLGPFYEQYF
clone size: once; J gene: TRBJ2-5; D gene: .; V gene: TRBV7-2; CDR3 DNA: TGTGCCAGCAGCGTGGGCCAAGAAGAGACCCAGTACTTC; CDR3 protein: CASSVGQEETQYF
clone size: .; J gene: TRBJ2-7; D gene: .; V gene: TRBV7-9; CDR3 DNA: TGTGCCAGCAGCTTAAACTCTGACGAGCAGTACTTC; CDR3 protein: CASSLNSDEQYF
clone size: .; J gene: TRBJ2-5; D gene: .; V gene: TRBV4-2; CDR3 DNA: TGTGCCAGCAGCCAAGATGGGTGGGGGAGAGGGACGGACCAAGAGACCCAGTACTTC; CDR3 protein: CASSQDGWGRGTDQETQYF
clone size: .; J gene: TRBJ2-1; D gene: TRBD2; V gene: TRBV19; CDR3 DNA: TGTGCCAGTAGTCGGGGGGGCGTGGAGCAGTTCTTC; CDR3 protein: CASSRGGVEQFF
clone size: .; J gene: TRBJ1-1; D gene: .; V gene: TRBV6-5; CDR3 DNA: TGTGCCATCCAGAATCGGTGGGCTGAAGCTTTCTTT; CDR3 protein: CAIQNRWAEAFF
clone size: .; J gene: TRBJ1-1; D gene: .; V gene: TRBV4-3; CDR3 DNA: TGCGCCAGCAGCCAAGATGGGAGGGAGAACACTGAAGCTTTCTTT; CDR3 protein: CASSQDGRENTEAFF
clone size: .; J gene: TRBJ1-1; D gene: .; V gene: TRBV28; CDR3 DNA: TGTGCCAGCAGTTCGAGGGGAGGGGAAGCTTTCTTT; CDR3 protein: CASSSRGGEAFF
clone size: .; J gene: TRBJ2-7; D gene: .; V gene: TRBV7-2; CDR3 DNA: TGTGCCAGCAGCTCCCGCTCAGAATCCTACGAGCAGTACTTC; CDR3 protein: CASSSRSESYEQYF
clone size: .; J gene: TRBJ1-6; D gene: TRBD1; V gene: TRBV2; CDR3 DNA: TGTGCCAGCAGGGGACAGGGAATAGGATCACCCCTCCACTTT; CDR3 protein: CASRGQGIGSPLHF
clone size: .; J gene: TRBJ1-2; D gene: .; V gene: TRBV30; CDR3 DNA: TGTGCCTGGAGTCAACTGGTTGATGGCTACACCTTC; CDR3 protein: CAWSQLVDGYTF
clone size: once; J gene: TRBJ1-5; D gene: TRBD1; V gene: TRBV5-5; CDR3 DNA: TGTGCCAGCAGCTCTACAGGGGGCAATCAGCCCCAGCATTTT; CDR3 protein: CASSSTGGNQPQHF
clone size: .; J gene: TRBJ2-1; D gene: .; V gene: TRBV7-3; CDR3 DNA: TGTGCCAGCAGCCAGGACTGGAATAATGAGCAGTTCTTC; CDR3 protein: CASSQDWNNEQFF
clone size: .; J gene: TRBJ2-7; D gene: .; V gene: TRBV5-1; CDR3 DNA: TGCGCCAGCAGCTTGGGGCAGGGCTCCTACGAGCAGTACTTC; CDR3 protein: CASSLGQGSYEQYF
clone size: .; J gene: TRBJ2-3; D gene: .; V gene: TRBV6-6; CDR3 DNA: TGTGCCAGCAGTTCCCTGGGCAGCACAGATATGCAGTATTTT; CDR3 protein: CASSSLGSTDMQYF
clone size: .; J gene: TRBJ2-6; D gene: .; V gene: TRBV7-7; CDR3 DNA: TGTGCCAGCAGCCCCGGGACTGCTAATTCTGGGGCCAACGTCCTGACTTTC; CDR3 protein: CASSPGTANSGANVLTF
clone size: .; J gene: TRBJ1-2; D gene: .; V gene: TRBV2; CDR3 DNA: TGTGCCAGCAGTGGGAAGACAGGATCCTATGGCTACACCTTC; CDR3 protein: CASSGKTGSYGYTF
clone size: .; J gene: TRBJ2-6; D gene: TRBD2; V gene: TRBV9; CDR3 DNA: TGTGCCAGCAGCCGGACAGCGGGAGTATATGGGGCCAACGTCCTGACTTTC; CDR3 protein: CASSRTAGVYGANVLTF
clone size: .; J gene: TRBJ2-2; D gene: .; V gene: TRBV6-4; CDR3 DNA: TGTGCCAGCAGTCCTAGCTACACCGGGGAGCTGTTTTTT; CDR3 protein: CASSPSYTGELFF
clone size: .; J gene: TRBJ2-7; D gene: .; V gene: TRBV5-1; CDR3 DNA: TGCGCCAGCAGCCCTGAGGCCCCCCCCTACGAGCAGTACTTC; CDR3 protein: CASSPEAPPYEQYF
clone size: .; J gene: TRBJ2-1; D gene: .; V gene: TRBV7-8; CDR3 DNA: TGTGCCAGCAGTAGAGTAGACCCTTCCAATGAGCAGTTCTTC; CDR3 protein: CASSRVDPSNEQFF
clone size: .; J gene: TRBJ2-3; D gene: TRBD2; V gene: TRBV10-3; CDR3 DNA: TGTGCCATCAGTGAGTCGAAAGCGGGAGGGCGCGATACGCAGTATTTT; CDR3 protein: CAISESKAGGRDTQYF
clone size: .; J gene: TRBJ2-1; D gene: TRBD2; V gene: TRBV5-4; CDR3 DNA: TGTGCCAGCAGACTATTACTAGCGGACGGAAATGAGCAGTTCTTC; CDR3 protein: CASRLLLADGNEQFF
clone size: .; J gene: TRBJ2-1; D gene: TRBD2; V gene: TRBV6-5; CDR3 DNA: TGTGCCAGCAGTTACCTCCCATCCCCGGGAGGCGAGCAGTTCTTC; CDR3 protein: CASSYLPSPGGEQFF
clone size: .; J gene: TRBJ1-1; D gene: TRBD1; V gene: TRBV15; CDR3 DNA: TGTGCCACCAGCAGAGGCGGGACAGTGGCCAAGAGGACTGAAGCTTTCTTT; CDR3 protein: CATSRGGTVAKRTEAFF
clone size: .; J gene: TRBJ1-2; D gene: .; V gene: TRBV7-2; CDR3 DNA: TGTGCCAGCAGCTTCCGGAGGGCAGCCTCGTTTGCTAACTATGGCTACACCTTC; CDR3 protein: CASSFRRAASFANYGYTF
clone size: .; J gene: TRBJ1-1; D gene: .; V gene: TRBV7-9; CDR3 DNA: TGTGCCAGCAGCTTAGCTAGGGTTAACACTGAAGCTTTCTTT; CDR3 protein: CASSLARVNTEAFF
clone size: .; J gene: TRBJ2-2; D gene: .; V gene: TRBV19; CDR3 DNA: TGTGCCAGCACTCCGCTCCGCGGGGCTACCGGGGAGCTGTTTTTT; CDR3 protein: CASTPLRGATGELFF
clone size: .; J gene: TRBJ2-5; D gene: TRBD2; V gene: TRBV4-1; CDR3 DNA: TGCGCCAGCAGCCCCTGGGAGCGGGGGGGCGCGGCGACCCAGTACTTC; CDR3 protein: CASSPWERGGAATQYF
clone size: .; J gene: TRBJ2-5; D gene: .; V gene: TRBV4-3; CDR3 DNA: TGCGCCAGCAGCCAAGGATCCTTGCAAGAGACCCAGTACTTC; CDR3 protein: CASSQGSLQETQYF
clone size: .; J gene: TRBJ2-5; D gene: .; V gene: TRBV21-1; CDR3 DNA: TGTGCCAGCAGCCTGAGACCAGAGACCCAGTACTTC; CDR3 protein: CASSLRPETQYF
clone size: .; J gene: TRBJ2-7; D gene: TRBD2; V gene: TRBV6-5; CDR3 DNA: TGTGCCAGCAGTTACGGCGGGGGGAATATAGGCGAGCAGTACTTC; CDR3 protein: CASSYGGGNIGEQYF
clone size: .; J gene: TRBJ1-5; D gene: .; V gene: TRBV7-9; CDR3 DNA: TGTGCCAGCAGCTCCGGGGGATGGAGAAATCAGCCCCAGCATTTT; CDR3 protein: CASSSGGWRNQPQHF
clone size: .; J gene: TRBJ2-3; D gene: .; V gene: TRBV28; CDR3 DNA: TGTGCCAGCAGTCCCCAGACGGATAGCACAGATACGCAGTATTTT; CDR3 protein: CASSPQTDSTDTQYF
clone size: .; J gene: TRBJ1-6; D gene: .; V gene: TRBV27; CDR3 DNA: TGTGCCAGCAGCCCCAGGGATTCACCCCTCCACTTT; CDR3 protein: CASSPRDSPLHF
clone size: .; J gene: TRBJ2-5; D gene: .; V gene: TRBV29-1; CDR3 DNA: TGCAGCGTTGAAGCGACGGGCGGGCCCCACGGGTGGACCCAGTACTTC; CDR3 protein: CSVEATGGPHGWTQYF
clone size: .; J gene: TRBJ2-3; D gene: TRBD2; V gene: TRBV6-5; CDR3 DNA: TGTGCCAGCAGTTTGACTAGCGGGGGGACAGATACGCAGTATTTT; CDR3 protein: CASSLTSGGTDTQYF
clone size: .; J gene: TRBJ1-6; D gene: .; V gene: TRBV7-8; CDR3 DNA: TGTGCCAGCAGCCCTGCTGACAGCTCCTATAATTCACCCCTCCACTTT; CDR3 protein: CASSPADSSYNSPLHF
clone size: .; J gene: TRBJ2-7; D gene: .; V gene: TRBV5-6; CDR3 DNA: TGTGCCAGCAGCCGCCGGGCCCGCTCCTACGAGCAGTACTTC; CDR3 protein: CASSRRARSYEQYF
clone size: .; J gene: TRBJ1-5; D gene: .; V gene: TRBV7-2; CDR3 DNA: TGTGCCAGCAGCTTAGGAGGTGGGGGGAATCAGCCCCAGCATTTT; CDR3 protein: CASSLGGGGNQPQHF
clone size: once; J gene: TRBJ2-2; D gene: TRBD1; V gene: TRBV6-5; CDR3 DNA: TGTGCCAGCACCAGGGACAGGGTGGACACCGGGGAGCTGTTTTTT; CDR3 protein: CASTRDRVDTGELFF
clone size: .; J gene: TRBJ2-1; D gene: .; V gene: TRBV7-2; CDR3 DNA: TGTGCCAGCAGCCCACGGACGGGAACTGGCTCCTACAATGAGCAGTTCTTC; CDR3 protein: CASSPRTGTGSYNEQFF
clone size: .; J gene: TRBJ2-1; D gene: TRBD1; V gene: TRBV5-4; CDR3 DNA: TGTGCCAGCAACTCTTGGGGGACAGGGTATTTGTCGGGCTACAATGAGCAGTTCTTC; CDR3 protein: CASNSWGTGYLSGYNEQFF
clone size: .; J gene: TRBJ2-2; D gene: TRBD1; V gene: TRBV19; CDR3 DNA: TGTGCCAGTACCGAGAGTGGGGACAGGGGTACCGGGGAGCTGTTTTTT; CDR3 protein: CASTESGDRGTGELFF
clone size: .; J gene: TRBJ1-5; D gene: .; V gene: TRBV6-1; CDR3 DNA: TGTGCCAGCAGTGCATCCGGACGAGGGGGGTGGCCCCAGCATTTT; CDR3 protein: CASSASGRGGWPQHF
clone size: .; J gene: TRBJ2-1; D gene: .; V gene: TRBV6-1; CDR3 DNA: TGTGCCAGCAGTGAAGGCCACTACAATGAGCAGTTCTTC; CDR3 protein: CASSEGHYNEQFF
clone size: .; J gene: TRBJ2-1; D gene: .; V gene: TRBV11-3; CDR3 DNA: TGTGCCAGCAGCTTAAGATCTCGCGTGAAGTTCTTC; CDR3 protein: CASSLRSRVKFF
clone size: .; J gene: TRBJ1-5; D gene: .; V gene: TRBV5-5; CDR3 DNA: TGTGCCAGCAGCTTGACGGGGGGTGGCAATCAGCCCCAGCATTTT; CDR3 protein: CASSLTGGGNQPQHF
clone size: .; J gene: TRBJ2-6; D gene: .; V gene: TRBV18; CDR3 DNA: TGTGCCAGCTTAACTTCTGGGGCCAACGTCCTGACTTTC; CDR3 protein: CASLTSGANVLTF
clone size: .; J gene: TRBJ1-1; D gene: .; V gene: TRBV14; CDR3 DNA: TGTGCCAGCAGCCAAGACCTCTACACGAACACTGAAGCTTTCTTT; CDR3 protein: CASSQDLYTNTEAFF
clone size: once; J gene: TRBJ2-6; D gene: TRBD1; V gene: TRBV6-1; CDR3 DNA: TGTGCCAGCAGTGAAGACCAATGGGACAGGTTTTCTGGGGCCAACGTCCTGACTTTC; CDR3 protein: CASSEDQWDRFSGANVLTF